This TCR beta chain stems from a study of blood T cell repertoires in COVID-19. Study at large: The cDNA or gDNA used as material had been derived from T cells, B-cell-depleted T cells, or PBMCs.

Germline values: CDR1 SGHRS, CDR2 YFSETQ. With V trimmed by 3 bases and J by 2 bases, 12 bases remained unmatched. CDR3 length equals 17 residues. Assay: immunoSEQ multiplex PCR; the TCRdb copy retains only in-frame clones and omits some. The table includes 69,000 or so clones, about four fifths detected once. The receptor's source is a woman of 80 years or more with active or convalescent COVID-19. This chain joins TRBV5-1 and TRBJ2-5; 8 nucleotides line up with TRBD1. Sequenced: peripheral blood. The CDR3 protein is CASSSGQGERVQETQYF. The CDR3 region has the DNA TGCGCCAGCAGCTCCGGACAGGGCGAAAGGGTACAAGAGACCCAGTACTTC.